Each of the 8 T cell receptor beta chains below was sequenced from the same sample in a study of blood T cells in healthy people across ages. Alongside a J-beta primer mix, a sample-barcoded 5' primer served in a second PCR lasting about 7 to 11 cycles. TCRdb reanalysed the 5' RACE reads using MiXCR and keeps one entry per CDR3 protein. The table records 1.2 million to 1.5 million distinct CDR3 sequences, around two fifths of them present only once. The sample was blood. The receptors here all came from a young woman in good health.

The V gene is TRBV20-1, the J gene TRBJ2-7; the D gene is possibly TRBD2 (5 bases). From germline, CDR1 is DFQATT and CDR2 SNEGSKA (reference sequence). Trimming shortened V by 3 bases and J by 2 bases, and 8 bases separated the two germline ends. The CDR3 totals 12 residues. This CDR3 is CSASRGTYEQYF. The CDR3 DNA is TGCAGTGCTAGTCGGGGAACCTACGAGCAGTACTTC.

This clonotype showed up just a few times. The chain couples TRBV27 to TRBJ2-1; 7 nucleotides match TRBD1. CDR3 length equals 13 residues. With V trimmed by 8 bases and J by 4 bases, 5 bases remained unmatched. Germline lookup yields CDR1 MNHEY and CDR2 SMNVEV (reference sequence). The CDR3 region has the DNA TGTGCCAGCGCCTGGACAGGATACAATGAGCAGTTCTTC. Translation: CASAWTGYNEQFF.

This clonotype was counted a few times. The rearrangement joins TRBV11-1 to TRBJ2-5; D is uncertain. Deletions cut 1 base from V and 0 bases from J, with 9 bases between. CDR1 and CDR2 from the germline V gene are SGHAT and FQDESV (reference sequence). This CDR3 region has 15 residues. This chain's CDR3 is CASSLGASYQETQYF. CDR3 bases: TGTGCCAGCAGCTTAGGAGCCAGCTACCAAGAGACCCAGTACTTC.

The CDR3 region is CASSWGTYLGELFF. CDR3 coding DNA: TGTGCCAGCAGTTGGGGGACCTACCTCGGGGAGCTGTTTTTT. This chain joins TRBV27 and TRBJ2-2; D possibly matches TRBD1 or TRBD2 (5 bases each). This CDR3 region has 14 residues. CDR1 is MNHEY, CDR2 SMNVEV, per germline (reference sequence). V lost 4 bases and J lost 7, with 13 bases in between.

CDR3 nucleotide sequence: TGTGCCAGCAGTTACGGGAGGGAAAAACTGTTTTTT. Protein sequence: CASSYGREKLFF. The chain uses TRBV28 and TRBJ1-4; D is unresolved. This CDR3 is 12 amino acids long. Trimming cost V 4 bases and J 8 bases, with 8 bases left between them. Germline assignment: CDR1 MDHEN and CDR2 SYDVKM.

This clonotype was observed many times. The chain recombines TRBV5-1 with TRBJ2-1; 8 positions match TRBD2. The V gene end was trimmed by 0 bases and the J gene end by 2 bases; junction bases not matched to a gene: 4. Germline assignment: CDR1 SGHRS and CDR2 YFSETQ. This CDR3 region has 16 residues. CDR3: CASSLVLAGAYNEQFF. The CDR3 DNA reads as TGCGCCAGCAGCTTGGTTCTAGCGGGTGCCTACAATGAGCAGTTCTTC.

This rearrangement joins TRBV20-1 to TRBJ2-5; TRBD1 agrees at 7 bases. V was clipped by 0 bases and J by 3 bases; unmatched bases: 4. Germline values: CDR1 DFQATT, CDR2 SNEGSKA (reference sequence). The CDR3 extends over 14 amino acids. DNA for the CDR3: TGCAGTGCTAGAGACCGACAGGGTAAAGAGACCCAGTACTTC. This translates into CSARDRQGKETQYF.

The CDR3, as DNA: TGTGCCAGCAGCTTAGTAGGGACTAAGGGTGCGCAGTATTTT. This codes for CASSLVGTKGAQYF. The V and J genes are TRBV7-9 and TRBJ2-3, with 7 bases that match TRBD2. The V segment lost 1 base and the J segment 10 bases; nucleotides outside the gene matches: 8. Per the germline V gene, CDR1 is SEHNR and CDR2 is FQNEAQ (reference sequence). The CDR3 consists of 14 residues.